These 31 T cell receptor beta chains were sequenced from one sample in a study of T cell responses to AZD1222 COVID-19 vaccine. Profiling relied on immunoSEQ multiplex PCR, and the TCRdb table lists in-frame clones only, not all of them. The sample includes over 150,000 clones, about 93% of them seen just once. This specimen was peripheral blood, taken 28 days after the second dose of the MenACWY control vaccine. These receptors all come from an adult who received the MenACWY meningococcal vaccine as a control.

The rearrangement uses TRBV24-1 and TRBJ2-7, with 9 bases matching TRBD1. This CDR3 contains 14 residues. The germline gives CDR1 KGHDR, CDR2 SFDVKD. Trimming cost V 4 bases and J 10 bases; bases outside gene matches: 10. DNA for the CDR3: TGTGCCACCAGTGACCCTAGACAGGGGGAGTACCAGTACTTC. It codes for CATSDPRQGEYQYF.

The chain is built from TRBV11-3 and TRBJ2-2; D is perhaps TRBD1 (5 bases). This CDR3 has 17 residues. Germline V gene sequence: CDR1 SGHNT, CDR2 YENEEA. V dropped 4 bases and J dropped 5 bases, with 20 bases sitting between them. In DNA, the CDR3 is TGTGCCAGCAGCTACCAATCGGACACTTTCTTGACCGGGGAGCTGTTTTTT. Protein sequence: CASSYQSDTFLTGELFF.

V is TRBV30 and J is TRBJ1-5; D call uncertain. The CDR3 loop spans 14 amino acids. Germline V gene data show CDR1 as GTSNPN and CDR2 as SVGIG (reference sequence). Trimming stripped 5 bases from V and 0 bases from J, with 11 bases between. The CDR3, as DNA: TGTGCCTGGTCACAGTACTATAGCAATCAGCCCCAGCATTTT. Protein product: CAWSQYYSNQPQHF. Full variable domain (remainder filled in from reference TRBV30 and TRBJ1-5): SQTIHQWPATLVQPVGSPLSLECTVEGTSNPNLYWYRQAAGRGLQLLFYSVGIGQISSEVPQNLSASRPQDRQFILSSKKLLLSDSGFYLCAWSQYYSNQPQHFGDGTRLSIL.

The chain is built from TRBV3-1 (or the pseudogene TRBV3-2) and TRBJ1-2; no clear D gene. The CDR3 is 16 residues long. Germline V gene lookup returns CDR1 LGHDT and CDR2 YNNKEL (reference sequence). Trimming took off 4 bases at V and 4 bases at J, with 19 bases between the two ends. The CDR3 reads CASSPSTGLPSYGYTF. As DNA, the CDR3 is TGTGCCAGCAGCCCCTCCACCGGACTGCCTAGCTATGGCTACACCTTC.

This clone was seen only once. This chain's CDR3 is CASRLGQGSYNEQFF. DNA of the CDR3: TGTGCCAGCAGACTAGGACAGGGCTCCTACAATGAGCAGTTCTTC. V and J are TRBV5-5 and TRBJ2-1, with TRBD1 matching over 8 bases. Germline CDR1 is SGHKS and CDR2 is YYEKEE (reference sequence). V lost 5 bases, J lost 0 bases, and 4 bases stayed unmatched. This CDR3 region has 15 residues.

The chain employs TRBV3-1 (or the pseudogene TRBV3-2) and TRBJ2-5; either TRBD1 or TRBD2 may fit D (6 bases each). The CDR3 extends over 18 amino acids. Germline values: CDR1 LGHDT, CDR2 YNNKEL (reference sequence). Between the trimmed V and J ends, which lost 1 base and 1 base, there was a span of 19 bases. This chain's CDR3 is CASSQVVGGAAFQETQYF. In DNA form, the CDR3 reads TGTGCCAGCAGCCAAGTTGTCGGGGGCGCTGCTTTCCAAGAGACCCAGTACTTC.

This clone was detected only once. The chain employs TRBV6-6 and TRBJ1-4; 7 nucleotides agree with TRBD1. Germline CDR1 reads MNHNY; CDR2 reads SVGAGI (reference sequence). Trimming removed 0 bases from V and 6 bases from J; junction bases left unmatched: 7. CDR3 length equals 16 residues. DNA of the CDR3: TGTGCCAGCAGTTACTCCACAGGGGTATTCGATGAAAAACTGTTTTTT. Translating it yields CASSYSTGVFDEKLFF.

The chain recombines TRBV12-3 or TRBV12-4 with TRBJ1-1, with D unclear. Trimming pared 2 bases from V and 4 bases from J, leaving 5 bases between. CDR3 size: 12 residues. The CDR3: CASSLRRTEAFF. CDR3 DNA sequence: TGTGCCAGCAGTTTAAGACGCACTGAAGCTTTCTTT.

The V gene is TRBV23-1, the J gene TRBJ2-5, with 8 bases aligning to TRBD1. TRBV23-1 is identified as an open reading frame with a role that is uncertain. The CDR3 covers 16 residues. The J segment lost 4 bases and the V segment lost 3 bases, leaving 10 bases of the junction unmatched. Here the CDR3 reads CASSHRARGRRETQYF. The CDR3 DNA is TGCGCCAGCAGTCATCGGGCCAGGGGGCGCAGAGAGACCCAGTACTTC.

J is TRBJ1-1 and V is TRBV5-4; 7 bases fit TRBD1. Germline V lookup: CDR1 SGHNT, CDR2 YYREEE (reference sequence). V dropped 4 bases and J dropped 0; count of bases not matched to a gene: 3. The CDR3 extends over 14 amino acids. Written as DNA, the CDR3 is TGTGCCAGCAGCCGACAGGGAATGAACACTGAAGCTTTCTTT. Translated: CASSRQGMNTEAFF.

The chain joins TRBV6-5 to TRBJ2-3; TRBD2 is a possible D gene (6 bases). Deletions cut 4 bases from V and 5 bases from J, with 10 bases between. The germline gives CDR1 MNHEY, CDR2 SVGAGI. There are 13 residues in the CDR3. Written as DNA, the CDR3 is TGTGCCAGCAGTTCGCGGGGTATAGATACGCAGTATTTT. Amino acid sequence: CASSSRGIDTQYF.

The chain uses TRBV7-2 and TRBJ1-2, with D unresolved. This CDR3 is built from 15 residues. Germline lookup yields CDR1 SGHTA and CDR2 FQGNSA. Trimming cost V 5 bases and J 2 bases, with 15 bases left between them. CDR3 nucleotide sequence: TGTGCCAGCAGCCCCCGTGTTTGGCAGAACTATGGCTACACCTTC. Its protein product is CASSPRVWQNYGYTF.

The chain has TRBV4-3 and TRBJ1-6; 7 nucleotides align to TRBD1. Germline V lookup: CDR1 LGHNA, CDR2 YSLEER. Trimming took 3 bases from V and 7 from J; bases not matched to a gene: 9. The CDR3 runs 16 residues. The CDR3 DNA follows: TGCGCCAGCAGCCACCAGGGGGGCGGCGGGAATTCACCCCTCCACTTT. It yields the protein CASSHQGGGGNSPLHF.

V is TRBV19 and J is TRBJ1-1, with 7 positions matching TRBD1. The CDR3 contains 14 residues. CDR1 and CDR2 from the germline V gene are LNHDA and SQIVND (reference sequence). The V and J ends lost 9 bases and 4 bases, in that order; junction bases with no gene match: 11. In nucleotides, the CDR3 is TGTGCCAGCCTAAAGACAGGGCCCAGCACTGAAGCTTTCTTT. Encoded protein: CASLKTGPSTEAFF.

V gene TRBV6-1 combines with J gene TRBJ1-2; 7 nucleotides match TRBD1. The CDR3 consists of 16 residues. Germline V lookup: CDR1 MNHNS, CDR2 SASEGT. V was pared by 2 bases and J by 2 bases, with 8 bases of the junction left unmatched. CDR3 sequence (DNA): TGTGCCAGCAGTGAAAGAATAGGGACAGCGAACTATGGCTACACCTTC. Protein product: CASSERIGTANYGYTF.

J is TRBJ2-3 and V is TRBV7-9, with D hard to call. CDR3 length equals 13 residues. Germline V gives CDR1 SEHNR, CDR2 FQNEAQ (reference sequence). V was clipped by 2 bases and J by 1 base, with 4 bases between them. CDR3 residues: CASSLLGTDTQYF. The CDR3 DNA is TGTGCCAGCAGCTTACTCGGCACAGATACGCAGTATTTT. The full variable domain, with the rest looked up from reference TRBV7-9 and TRBJ2-3, is DTGVSQNPRHKITKRGQNVTFRCDPISEHNRLYWYRQTLGQGPEFLTYFQNEAQLEKSRLLSDRFSAERPKGSFSTLEIQRTEQGDSAMYLCASSLLGTDTQYFGPGTRLTVL.

This clone was seen only once. The chain recombines TRBV2 with TRBJ1-5, with no clear D. The CDR3 runs 11 residues. The V end was cut by 5 bases, the J end by 6 bases, with 5 bases between. In germline, CDR1 is SNHLY, CDR2 FYNNEI. The CDR3 nucleotides read TGTGCCAGCAGTATAACTCAGCCCCAGCATTTT. Translated, it gives CASSITQPQHF.

Only a few counts were recorded for this clone. The gene calls are TRBV7-2 and TRBJ1-1, with D unresolved. This CDR3 spans 13 amino acids. The ends were cut back, 2 bases at V and 1 base at J, with 5 bases in the middle. Germline V gives CDR1 SGHTA, CDR2 FQGNSA. The chain's CDR3 is CASSLWGNTEAFF. The CDR3 DNA reads as TGTGCCAGCAGCTTATGGGGGAACACTGAAGCTTTCTTT.

The V and J genes are TRBV7-9 and TRBJ2-7; 8 bases match TRBD1. Germline V CDR1 and CDR2: SEHNR, FQNEAQ (reference sequence). The CDR3 spans 15 residues. The trim removed 2 bases at V and 2 bases at J, leaving 5 bases unmatched. The CDR3 DNA reads TGTGCCAGCAGCTTACAGGGGGCTATGACCTACGAGCAGTACTTC. Encoded protein: CASSLQGAMTYEQYF.

The rearrangement uses TRBV5-6 and TRBJ1-1; 7 bases are a match to TRBD1. This CDR3 is 15 amino acids long. Looked up from germline, CDR1 is SGHDT and CDR2 is YYEEEE. Trimming at V came to 4 bases and at J to 0 bases, leaving 6 bases not matched to a gene. CDR3 in amino acids: CASSRGQPMNTEAFF. The CDR3 region has the DNA TGTGCCAGCAGCCGGGGACAGCCAATGAACACTGAAGCTTTCTTT.

This chain connects TRBV10-3 to TRBJ2-7; D remains unclear. CDR3 size: 12 residues. V lost 1 base and J lost 5, with 6 bases in between. Germline V gene sequence: CDR1 ENHRY, CDR2 SYGVKD. As DNA, the CDR3 is TGTGCCATCAGTGAGTACGGCAACGAGCAGTACTTC. Protein: CAISEYGNEQYF.

The CDR3 coding sequence is TGTGCCAGCAGTTACGGCAGGGGATCCTACGAGCAGTACTTC. Translated, it gives CASSYGRGSYEQYF. V usage is TRBV6-2 or TRBV6-3 and J usage is TRBJ2-7, with D perhaps matching TRBD1 (6 bases). The CDR3 consists of 14 residues. V lost 2 bases and J 1 base, leaving 9 bases between the germline ends. Per the germline V gene, CDR1 is MNHEY and CDR2 is SVGEGT.

This rearrangement joins TRBV7-9 to TRBJ2-7; 7 bases line up with TRBD2. V was clipped by 10 bases and J by 0 bases; unmatched bases: 12. Germline assignment: CDR1 SEHNR and CDR2 FQNEAQ (reference sequence). This CDR3 has 15 amino acids. The CDR3 loop is CATNIGRGISYEQYF. CDR3 bases: TGTGCCACCAATATAGGGCGGGGGATCTCCTACGAGCAGTACTTC. The whole variable domain, remainder taken from reference TRBV7-9 and TRBJ2-7, is DTGVSQNPRHKITKRGQNVTFRCDPISEHNRLYWYRQTLGQGPEFLTYFQNEAQLEKSRLLSDRFSAERPKGSFSTLEIQRTEQGDSAMYLCATNIGRGISYEQYFGPGTRLTVT.

The rearrangement joins TRBV7-8 to TRBJ1-2; D is ambiguous. Per the germline V gene, CDR1 is SGHVS and CDR2 is FQNEAQ. The CDR3 runs 13 residues. Trimming cost V 1 base and J 7 bases, with 10 bases left between them. For the CDR3, the DNA is TGTGCCAGCAGCTTAGAACTTGGTGGTGGCTACACCTTC. Protein: CASSLELGGGYTF.

DNA for the CDR3: TGTGCCAGCAGCTTAGTCGGGACTAGCGGTGTCAATGAGCAGTTCTTC. This translates into CASSLVGTSGVNEQFF. The rearrangement uses TRBV11-2 and TRBJ2-1; 11 positions agree with TRBD2. Unmatched junction bases numbered 5, after V lost 1 base and J lost 6 bases. CDR1 and CDR2 from the germline V gene are SGHAT and FQNNGV. CDR3 length equals 16 residues.

The chain links TRBV6-2 or TRBV6-3 to TRBJ2-1; D is possibly TRBD2 (5 bases). V shed 0 bases and J shed 8 bases, with 17 bases lying between them. This CDR3 is built from 16 residues. CDR1 is MNHEY, CDR2 SVGEGT, per germline. CDR3 DNA sequence: TGTGCCAGCAGTTACTCTGAGGGATGGGGTCTCGATGAGCAGTTCTTC. This translates into CASSYSEGWGLDEQFF.

V usage is TRBV6-1 and J usage is TRBJ1-1; TRBD1 is a possible D gene (6 bases). The germline V gene encodes CDR1 MNHNS and CDR2 SASEGT. The CDR3 has 17 residues. V was shortened by 0 bases and J by 4 bases, with 18 bases between the two germline ends. This CDR3 is CASSEATGIVGGTEAFF. The CDR3 region has the DNA TGTGCCAGCAGTGAAGCTACAGGGATCGTCGGGGGCACTGAAGCTTTCTTT.

The V call is TRBV4-2, the J call TRBJ1-5; D gene ambiguous. Per the germline V gene, CDR1 is LGHNA and CDR2 is YNFKEQ. This CDR3 is 15 amino acids long. V lost 4 bases, J lost 2 bases, and 12 bases lay in between. The CDR3 protein is CASSRERGGNQPQHF. Written as DNA, the CDR3 is TGTGCCAGCAGCCGAGAACGGGGAGGCAATCAGCCCCAGCATTTT.

The DNA for the CDR3 is TGTGCCAACCCAGGGGCTTTAGGGGAGCTGTTTTTT. It is translated as CANPGALGELFF. The V and J genes are TRBV7-9 and TRBJ2-2; weak D call: TRBD1 (6 bases). V shed 10 bases and J shed 8 bases, with 14 bases lying between them. The CDR3 has 12 residues. CDR1 SEHNR and CDR2 FQNEAQ come from the germline V gene (reference sequence).

The chain employs TRBV5-1 and TRBJ2-2; the match to TRBD1 covers 7 bases. The ends lost 0 bases at V and 3 bases at J; junction bases unmatched: 2. This CDR3 is built from 15 residues. Germline values: CDR1 SGHRS, CDR2 YFSETQ. CDR3 bases: TGCGCCAGCAGCTTGGACAGGGGAGACACCGGGGAGCTGTTTTTT. It codes for CASSLDRGDTGELFF.

This chain joins TRBV5-1 and TRBJ2-7, with 7 bases fitting TRBD1. This CDR3 is built from 15 residues. V was pared by 0 bases and J by 3 bases, with 6 bases of the junction left unmatched. Germline CDR1 and CDR2: SGHRS and YFSETQ. The CDR3: CASSLGGDRDYEQYF. The CDR3 DNA sequence: TGCGCCAGCAGCTTGGGAGGGGACAGAGACTACGAGCAGTACTTC.